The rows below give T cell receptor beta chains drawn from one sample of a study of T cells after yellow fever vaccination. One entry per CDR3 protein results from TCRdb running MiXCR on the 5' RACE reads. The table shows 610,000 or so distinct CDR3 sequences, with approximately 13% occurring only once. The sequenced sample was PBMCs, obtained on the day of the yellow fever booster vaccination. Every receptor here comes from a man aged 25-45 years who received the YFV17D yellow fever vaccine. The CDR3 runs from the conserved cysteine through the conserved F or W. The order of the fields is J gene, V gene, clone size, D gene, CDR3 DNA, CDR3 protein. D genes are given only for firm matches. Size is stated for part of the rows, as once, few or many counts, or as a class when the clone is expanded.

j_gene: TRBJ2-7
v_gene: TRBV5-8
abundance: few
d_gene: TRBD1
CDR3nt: TGTGCCAGCAGCTTAAGCTGGGGACAGGGGACCAACGAGCAGTACTTC
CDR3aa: CASSLSWGQGTNEQYF

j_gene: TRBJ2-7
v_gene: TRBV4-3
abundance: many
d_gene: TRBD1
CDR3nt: TGCGCCAGCAGCCAAGAGGACAGGGCCTACTACGAGCAGTACTTC
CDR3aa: CASSQEDRAYYEQYF

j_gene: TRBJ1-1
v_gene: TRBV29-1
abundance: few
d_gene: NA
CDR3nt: TGCAGCGTTGAAACCACGGGTGAAGCTTTCTTT
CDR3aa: CSVETTGEAFF

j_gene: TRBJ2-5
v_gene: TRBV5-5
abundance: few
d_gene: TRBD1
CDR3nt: TGTGCCAGCAGTCATGGACAGGGGCTTGGGGCCCAGTACTTC
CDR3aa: CASSHGQGLGAQYF

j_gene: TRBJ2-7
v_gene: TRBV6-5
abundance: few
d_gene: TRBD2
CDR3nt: TGTGCCAGCAGTACTGGGACTAGCGGGAGTGGTGAGCAGTACTTC
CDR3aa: CASSTGTSGSGEQYF

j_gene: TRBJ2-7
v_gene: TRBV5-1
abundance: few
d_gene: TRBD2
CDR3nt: TGCGCCAGCAGCTTCACTAGCGGGGAAAAGGGCGAGCAGTACTTC
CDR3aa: CASSFTSGEKGEQYF

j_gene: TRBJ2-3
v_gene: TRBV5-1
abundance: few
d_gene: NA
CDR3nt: TGCGCCAGCAGCTCTATAACGCCCCCAGGGGTTACAGATACGCAGTATTTT
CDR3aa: CASSSITPPGVTDTQYF

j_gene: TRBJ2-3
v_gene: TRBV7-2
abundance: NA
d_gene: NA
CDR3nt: TGTGCCAGCAGCCCAGCCGGTGGCACAGATACGCAGTATTTT
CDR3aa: CASSPAGGTDTQYF

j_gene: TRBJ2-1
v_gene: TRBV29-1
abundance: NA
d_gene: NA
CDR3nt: TGCAGCGTTTCTGATCCCAATGAGCAGTTCTTC
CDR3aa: CSVSDPNEQFF

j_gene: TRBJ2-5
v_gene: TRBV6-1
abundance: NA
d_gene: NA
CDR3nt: TGTGCCAGCAGAATCGGGGGCGTTGAGACCCAGTACTTC
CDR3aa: CASRIGGVETQYF

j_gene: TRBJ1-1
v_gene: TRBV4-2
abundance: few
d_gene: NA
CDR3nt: TGTGCCAGCAGCCAAACCAGGGGAAACACTGAAGCTTTCTTT
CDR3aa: CASSQTRGNTEAFF

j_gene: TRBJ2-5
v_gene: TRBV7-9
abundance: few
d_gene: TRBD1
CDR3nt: TGTGCCAGCAGCTTAGCGGGACAGATTCAAGAGACCCAGTACTTC
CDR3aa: CASSLAGQIQETQYF

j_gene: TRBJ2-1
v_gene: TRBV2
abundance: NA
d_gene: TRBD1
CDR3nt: TGTGCCAGCAGTCCCCGGGACAGGGGGTCCAATGAGCAGTTCTTC
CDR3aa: CASSPRDRGSNEQFF

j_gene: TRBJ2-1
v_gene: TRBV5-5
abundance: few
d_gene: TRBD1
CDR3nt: TGTGCCAGCAGCTTCCGGACAGGGGGGCCCGCGGGGAATGAGCAGTTCTTC
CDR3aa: CASSFRTGGPAGNEQFF

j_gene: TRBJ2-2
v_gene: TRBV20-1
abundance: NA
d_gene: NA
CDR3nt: TGCAGTGCTAGAAATTCTAGGGCATTCGCGAACACCGGGGAGCTGTTTTTT
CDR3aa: CSARNSRAFANTGELFF

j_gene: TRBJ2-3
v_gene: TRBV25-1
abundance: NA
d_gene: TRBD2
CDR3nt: TGTGCCAGCAGTGTGAAACTAGCGGGAGGCGCAGATACGCAGTATTTT
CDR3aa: CASSVKLAGGADTQYF

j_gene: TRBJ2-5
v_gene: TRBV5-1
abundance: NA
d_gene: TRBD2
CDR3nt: TGCGCCAGCAGCTTGGGGGCTAGCGGGAAGCAAGAGACCCAGTACTTC
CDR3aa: CASSLGASGKQETQYF

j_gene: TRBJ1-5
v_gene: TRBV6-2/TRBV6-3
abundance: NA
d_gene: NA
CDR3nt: TGTGCCAGCAGCTACCTAGACAGAAATCAGCCCCAGCATTTT
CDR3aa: CASSYLDRNQPQHF

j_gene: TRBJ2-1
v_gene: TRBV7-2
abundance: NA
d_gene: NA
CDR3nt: TGTGCCAGCAGCGTCTCGAGACTAGCCTACAATGAGCAGTTCTTC
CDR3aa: CASSVSRLAYNEQFF

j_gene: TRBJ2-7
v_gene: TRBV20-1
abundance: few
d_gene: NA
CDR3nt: TGCAGTGCTAGTTTGCTAAACACCTACGAGCAGTACTTC
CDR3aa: CSASLLNTYEQYF

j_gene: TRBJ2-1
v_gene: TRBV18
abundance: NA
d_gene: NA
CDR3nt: TGTGCCAGCTCACCACGCGGAGGGGGAGATGAGCAGTTCTTC
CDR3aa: CASSPRGGGDEQFF

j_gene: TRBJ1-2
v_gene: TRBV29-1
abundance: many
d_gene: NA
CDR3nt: TGCAGCGTTGACTCTACTAGTAACTATGGCTACACCTTC
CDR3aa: CSVDSTSNYGYTF

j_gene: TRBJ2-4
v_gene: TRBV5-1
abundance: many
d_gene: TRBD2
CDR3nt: TGCGCCTCCCCACGGGTGGGAGGGCCGGCCAAAAACATTCAGTACTTC
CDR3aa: CASPRVGGPAKNIQYF

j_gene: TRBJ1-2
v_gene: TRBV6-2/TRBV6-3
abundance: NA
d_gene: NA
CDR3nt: TGTGCCAGCAGGGGAAGCGGAACCGACTATGGCTACACCTTC
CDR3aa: CASRGSGTDYGYTF

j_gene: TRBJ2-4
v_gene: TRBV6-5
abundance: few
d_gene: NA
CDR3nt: TGTGCCAGCAGCTCCCGGGGAGAGCTAGCCAAAAACATTCAGTACTTC
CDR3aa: CASSSRGELAKNIQYF

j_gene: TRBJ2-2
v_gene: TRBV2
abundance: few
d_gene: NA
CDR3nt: TGTGCCAGCAGTGAAGGCAGCTACACCGGGGAGCTGTTTTTT
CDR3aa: CASSEGSYTGELFF

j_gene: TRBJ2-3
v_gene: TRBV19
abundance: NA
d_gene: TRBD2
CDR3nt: TGTGCCAGTAGTGTACTAGCGGGCGACACAGATACGCAGTATTTT
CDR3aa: CASSVLAGDTDTQYF

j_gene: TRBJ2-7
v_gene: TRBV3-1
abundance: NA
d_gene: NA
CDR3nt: TGTGCCAGCAGCCTCTTCGACAGCCCCAGCTACGAGCAGTACTTC
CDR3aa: CASSLFDSPSYEQYF

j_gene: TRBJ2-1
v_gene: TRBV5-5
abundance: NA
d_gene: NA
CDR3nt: TGTGCCAGCAACCAACCTAGTGCCAATGAGCAGTTCTTC
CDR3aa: CASNQPSANEQFF

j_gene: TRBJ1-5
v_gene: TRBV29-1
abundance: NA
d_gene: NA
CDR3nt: TGCAGCGTTGGACAACAGGGTGTACAGCCCCAGCATTTT
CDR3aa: CSVGQQGVQPQHF

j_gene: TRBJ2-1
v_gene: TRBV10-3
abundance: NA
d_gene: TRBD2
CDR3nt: TGTGCCATCAGTGAAATTAGCGGGGCTTCGTGGGCGTTCTTC
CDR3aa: CAISEISGASWAFF

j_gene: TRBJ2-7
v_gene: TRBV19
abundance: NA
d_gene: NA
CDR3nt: TGTGCCAGTAGTATACGAGGAGTGCCTCCCTACGAGCAGTACTTC
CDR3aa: CASSIRGVPPYEQYF

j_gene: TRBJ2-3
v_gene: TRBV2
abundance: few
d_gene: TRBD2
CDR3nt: TGTGCCACATTAGCGGGACTCAACACAGATACGCAGTATTTT
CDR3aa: CATLAGLNTDTQYF

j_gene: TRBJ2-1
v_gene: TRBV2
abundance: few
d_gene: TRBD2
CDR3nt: TGTGCCAGCAGTCCCTTAGCGGGACGAAATGAGCAGTTCTTC
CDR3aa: CASSPLAGRNEQFF

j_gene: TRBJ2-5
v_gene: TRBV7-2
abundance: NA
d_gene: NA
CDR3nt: TGTGCCAGCAGCTGGGGCGGGGCTCAAGAGACCCAGTACTTC
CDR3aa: CASSWGGAQETQYF

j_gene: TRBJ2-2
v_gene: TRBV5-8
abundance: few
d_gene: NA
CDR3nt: TGTGCCAGCAGCCCATACATAAGCACCGGGGAGCTGTTTTTT
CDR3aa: CASSPYISTGELFF

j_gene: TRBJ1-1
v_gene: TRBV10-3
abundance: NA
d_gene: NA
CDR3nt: TGTGCCATCAAACCTGTTGGGGGCACTGAAGCTTTCTTT
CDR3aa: CAIKPVGGTEAFF

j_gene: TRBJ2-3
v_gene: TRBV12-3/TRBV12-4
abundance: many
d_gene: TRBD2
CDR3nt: TGTGCCAGCAGTCACGCCTTTACTAGCGGTAGCACAGATACGCAGTATTTT
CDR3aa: CASSHAFTSGSTDTQYF

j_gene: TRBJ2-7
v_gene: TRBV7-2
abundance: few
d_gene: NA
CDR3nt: TGTGCCAGCAGCTCCGGGGCCGGTTCTACCTACGAGCAGTACTTC
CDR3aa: CASSSGAGSTYEQYF

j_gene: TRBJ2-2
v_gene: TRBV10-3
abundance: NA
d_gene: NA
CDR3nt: TGTGCCATCAAATCATTAACAGGGTGGGGAGACACCGGGGAGCTGTTTTTT
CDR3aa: CAIKSLTGWGDTGELFF

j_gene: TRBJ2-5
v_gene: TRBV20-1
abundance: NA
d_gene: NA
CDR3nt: TGCAGTGCTCTCTCGGCGGGTCGCTCTGGGGCCCAGTACTTC
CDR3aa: CSALSAGRSGAQYF

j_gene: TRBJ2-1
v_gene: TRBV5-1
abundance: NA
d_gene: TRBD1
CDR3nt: TGCGCCAGCAGCAAGGGACAGGGGAACTACAATGAGCAGTTCTTC
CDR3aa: CASSKGQGNYNEQFF

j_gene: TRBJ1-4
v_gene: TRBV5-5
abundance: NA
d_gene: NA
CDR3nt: TGTGCCAGCAGCTTGGCTGGGCAGGTCCCTAATGAAAAACTGTTTTTT
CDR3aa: CASSLAGQVPNEKLFF

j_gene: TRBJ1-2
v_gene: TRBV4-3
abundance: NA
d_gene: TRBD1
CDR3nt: TGCGCCAGCAGCCAAGAACCTACAGGGGGTCGCTATGGCTACACCTTC
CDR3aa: CASSQEPTGGRYGYTF

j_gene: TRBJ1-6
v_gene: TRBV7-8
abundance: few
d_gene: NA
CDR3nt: TGTGCCAGCAGCCTGACCGGGCCCTATAATTCACCCCTCCACTTT
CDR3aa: CASSLTGPYNSPLHF

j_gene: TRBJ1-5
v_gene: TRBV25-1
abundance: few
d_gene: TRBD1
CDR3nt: TGTGCCAGCAGTGGGGGACAGGGTAGACCCCAGCATTTT
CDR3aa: CASSGGQGRPQHF

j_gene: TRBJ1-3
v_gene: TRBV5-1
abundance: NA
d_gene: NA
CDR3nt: TGCGCCAGCAGCACACAGCCGGACAGCTCTGGAAACACCATATATTTT
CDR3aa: CASSTQPDSSGNTIYF

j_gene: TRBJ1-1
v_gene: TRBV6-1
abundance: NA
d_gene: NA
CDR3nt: TGTGCCAGCAGTGAACTGGCCATGAACACTGAAGCTTTCTTT
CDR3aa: CASSELAMNTEAFF

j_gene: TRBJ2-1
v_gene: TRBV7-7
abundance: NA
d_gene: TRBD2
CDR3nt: TGTGCTAGCAGCCCAGGACTAGCGGGAGTCGCCAATGAGCAGTTCTTC
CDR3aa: CASSPGLAGVANEQFF

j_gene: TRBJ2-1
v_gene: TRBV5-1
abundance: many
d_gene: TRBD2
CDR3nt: TGCGCCAGCAGCTTGGAGGCTAGCGGGAGTAGGATTGAGCAGTTCTTC
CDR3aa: CASSLEASGSRIEQFF

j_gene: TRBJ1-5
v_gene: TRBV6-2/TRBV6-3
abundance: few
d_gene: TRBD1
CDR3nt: TGTGCCAGCAGTTACGACAGGGACGATAGCAATCAGCCCCAGCATTTT
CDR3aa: CASSYDRDDSNQPQHF

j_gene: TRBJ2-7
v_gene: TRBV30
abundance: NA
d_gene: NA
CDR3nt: TGTGCCTGGAGTGTTAGCAGCCCCTACGAGCAGTACTTC
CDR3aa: CAWSVSSPYEQYF

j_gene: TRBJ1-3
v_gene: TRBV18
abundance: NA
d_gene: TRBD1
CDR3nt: TGTGCCAGCTCAGGGGACAGAGGAAACACCATATATTTT
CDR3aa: CASSGDRGNTIYF

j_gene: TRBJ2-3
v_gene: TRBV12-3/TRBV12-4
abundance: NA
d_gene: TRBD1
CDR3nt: TGTGCCAGCAGGTCTGCGGGACAGGGGGTCCATTTT
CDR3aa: CASRSAGQGVHF

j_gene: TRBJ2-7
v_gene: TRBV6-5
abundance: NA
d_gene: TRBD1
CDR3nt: TGTGCCAGCAGTTACTCGACAGGGTCCGAGCAGTACTTC
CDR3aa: CASSYSTGSEQYF

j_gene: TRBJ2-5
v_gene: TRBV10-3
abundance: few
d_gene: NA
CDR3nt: TGTGCCATCAGTGGCCAACAAGAGACCCAGTACTTC
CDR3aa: CAISGQQETQYF

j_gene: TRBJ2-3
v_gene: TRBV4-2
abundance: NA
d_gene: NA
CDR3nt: TGTGCCAGCAGCCAGGGGCTCCTCTGCTATACGCAGTATTTT
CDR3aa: CASSQGLLCYTQYF

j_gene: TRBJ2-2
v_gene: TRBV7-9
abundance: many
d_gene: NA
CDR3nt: TGTGCCAGCAGTCACGACTCCCCCACCGGGGAGCTGTTTTTT
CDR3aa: CASSHDSPTGELFF

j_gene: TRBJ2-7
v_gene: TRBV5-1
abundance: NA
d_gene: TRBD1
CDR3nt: TGCGCCAGCAGCTTTAACGACAGGGGCGAGCAGTACTTC
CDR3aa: CASSFNDRGEQYF

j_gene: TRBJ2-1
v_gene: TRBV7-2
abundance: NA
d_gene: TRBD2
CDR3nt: TGTGCCAGCAGCCCTATAGCGGGAGGGAACAATGAGCAGTTCTTC
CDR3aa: CASSPIAGGNNEQFF